This TCR beta chain is from a study of blood T cells in healthy people across ages. Germline V CDR1 and CDR2: ENHRY, SYGVKD. This CDR3 is built from 14 residues. J lost 5 bases, V lost 4 bases, and 6 bases had no gene match. A second PCR of 7 to 11 cycles used a sample-barcoded 5' primer and a J-beta primer mix. TCRdb analysed the 5' RACE reads with MiXCR anew, one entry per CDR3 protein. This sample has approximately 320,000 distinct CDR3 sequences, with roughly 29% found just once. This clonotype appeared a few times. The material sequenced was blood. The chain links TRBV10-3 to TRBJ2-5, with 8 bases that match TRBD2. This receptor was obtained from a woman aged 70-85 years in good health. The CDR3 DNA is TGTGCCATCAGTGGGTCGAGCGGGAGTGAGACCCAGTACTTC. Translating it yields CAISGSSGSETQYF.